The clone carrying this T cell receptor (beta chain) is a singleton in its sample. Its antigen is not identified. This clone may be a read error of a much larger clone one base away. The data stem from a study of T cell repertoires in cytomegalovirus infection. On the study more broadly: CMV infection plus the matching HLA type was flagged by public TCR beta signatures.

Germline-derived CDR1 and CDR2 are SGHTA and FQGNSA. This CDR3 contains 17 residues. TCRdb reprocessed the reads via MiXCR and lists one record per CDR3 protein. The data contain some 940,000 distinct CDR3 sequences, 25% to 40% of them singletons. Whole-study findings and limits: The cumulative frequency of public TCR beta families identified carriers of CMV plus the relevant HLA.

The receptor was derived from a human donor in good health (CMV status not recorded). Some clones in this sample may be carry-over from other donors' samples. Sequencing used cultured CD8+ T cells from PBMCs, obtained from culture after CMV antigen stimulation. The chain is built from TRBV7-2 and TRBJ2-3; TRBD2 matches 8 bases. In nucleotides, the CDR3 is TGTGCCAGCAGCCTCACGGGCCTACTAGCGGAGGAAGATACGCGGTATTTT. It encodes CASSLTGLLAEEDTRYF.